These 28 T cell receptor beta chains came from one sample sequenced in a study of blood T cells in healthy people across ages. Primed by a sample-barcoded 5' primer and a J-beta primer mix, a second PCR proceeded for 7 to 11 cycles. TCRdb recomputed calls from the 5' RACE reads with MiXCR, one row per CDR3 protein. The sample shows hundreds of thousands of distinct CDR3 sequences, around 50% of them seen only once. Sequencing used blood. These receptors all stem from a man aged 35 to 55 in good health.

This rearrangement joins TRBV23-1 to TRBJ2-6; D gene ambiguous. TRBV23-1 is flagged as an ORF with uncertain function. This CDR3 spans 20 amino acids. V lost 0 bases and J lost 3, with 21 bases in between. The CDR3 nucleotides are TGCGCCAGCAGTCAATCTAGGTCTTTGCGGCCGAACGGTGGGGCCAACGTCCTGACTTTC. Translation gives CASSQSRSLRPNGGANVLTF.

The V gene is TRBV10-3, the J gene TRBJ2-3, with 8 positions matching TRBD2. The trim removed 8 bases at V and 1 base at J, leaving 2 bases unmatched. The length of the CDR3 is 13 residues. CDR1 is ENHRY and CDR2 is SYGVKD in the germline V gene. The CDR3 DNA follows: TGTGCCATCCCGCGGGAGGGCACAGATACGCAGTATTTT. Its protein product is CAIPREGTDTQYF.

J is TRBJ2-3 and V is TRBV20-1; D is unclear. The germline CDR1 and CDR2 sequences are DFQATT and SNEGSKA (reference sequence). The V end lost 0 bases, the J end lost 0 bases, and 10 bases lay between the germline ends. The CDR3 extends over 15 amino acids. CDR3: CSARDYAPSTDTQYF. In DNA, the CDR3 is TGCAGTGCTAGAGATTACGCCCCGAGCACAGATACGCAGTATTTT.

The CDR3 protein is CASSSRSGTDASYGYTF. DNA of the CDR3: TGTGCCAGCAGCTCAAGGTCCGGGACCGACGCCTCCTATGGCTACACCTTC. The chain joins TRBV3-1 to TRBJ1-2; weak D call: TRBD1 (5 bases). V was cut by 5 bases and J by 4 bases, with 23 bases left in between. The CDR3 runs 17 residues. Germline V gives CDR1 LGHDT, CDR2 YNNKEL (reference sequence).

The chain combines TRBV7-8 with TRBJ2-5; a weak D match, TRBD2 (6 bases). Trimming cost V 0 bases and J 4 bases, with 18 bases left between them. CDR3 length: 17 amino acids. Per germline, CDR1 SGHVS and CDR2 FQNEAQ. CDR3 sequence reads: CASSLARLGRNGETQYF. CDR3 sequence (DNA): TGTGCCAGCAGCTTAGCGCGTTTAGGGAGGAATGGAGAGACCCAGTACTTC.

V is TRBV24-1 and J is TRBJ2-3; 10 bases are shared with TRBD2. The CDR3 is 17 amino acids. J gave up 4 bases and V 6 bases, and 12 bases lay outside the gene matches. Per the germline V gene, CDR1 is KGHDR and CDR2 is SFDVKD. The CDR3 DNA follows: TGTGCCACCAGTCCCCAGGCTAGCGGGAGTTGGGCAGATACGCAGTATTTT. Protein sequence: CATSPQASGSWADTQYF.

This clonotype has a count of ten or more. The junction departs from germline at one end; a sequencing error may be responsible. This chain uses TRBV5-1 with TRBJ2-3; D unclear. CDR1 is SGHRS, CDR2 YFSETQ, per germline. CDR3 size: 14 residues. For the CDR3, the DNA is TGTGCCAGCAGTCCCGGACCTAGCACAGATACGCAGTATTTT. This codes for CASSPGPSTDTQYF.

This clonotype was recorded only once. The rearrangement joins TRBV7-2 to TRBJ2-3; maybe TRBD2 (5 bases). The ends were cut back, 5 bases at V and 12 bases at J, with 18 bases in the middle. The length of the CDR3 is 13 residues. The germline CDR1 and CDR2 sequences are SGHTA and FQGNSA. The CDR3, as DNA: TGTGCCAGCAGCCCTTCGGGGTTTTTGGTTCAGTATTTT. Protein sequence: CASSPSGFLVQYF.

The V call is TRBV20-1, the J call TRBJ2-3; 9 bases match TRBD2. Trimming at V came to 3 bases and at J to 2 bases, leaving 12 bases not matched to a gene. The CDR3 has 17 amino acids. CDR1 is DFQATT, CDR2 SNEGSKA, per germline (reference sequence). The CDR3 DNA follows: TGCAGTGCTAGTCAAGAGCGGGCGGGGGGGACCACAGATACGCAGTATTTT. This codes for CSASQERAGGTTDTQYF.

This clonotype has more than one count but fewer than ten. The genes are TRBV28 and TRBJ1-1; D ambiguous. Germline loops: CDR1 MDHEN, CDR2 SYDVKM. V was clipped by 5 bases and J by 3 bases, with 10 bases between them. The CDR3 consists of 13 residues. The CDR3 bases are TGTGCCAGCAGTGTAGGGCAGCACACTGAAGCTTTCTTT. This translates into CASSVGQHTEAFF. Full variable domain (remainder filled in from reference TRBV28 and TRBJ1-1): DVKVTQSSRYLVKRTGEKVFLECVQDMDHENMFWYRQDPGLGLRLIYFSYDVKMKEKGDIPEGYSVSREKKERFSLILESASTNQTSMYLCASSVGQHTEAFFGQGTRLTVV.

This clonotype occurred a few times. This chain links TRBV3-1 with TRBJ2-3; D possibly corresponds to TRBD1 (5 bases). Germline CDR1 is LGHDT and CDR2 is YNNKEL (reference sequence). V shed 0 bases and J shed 11 bases, with 12 bases lying between them. The CDR3 runs 13 residues. In DNA, the CDR3 is TGTGCCAGCAGCCAAGATAGGGGAATAGGGCAGTATTTT. Encoded protein: CASSQDRGIGQYF.

The chain employs TRBV20-1 and TRBJ2-7; possible D gene TRBD2, 5 bases. CDR3 size: 14 residues. From germline, CDR1 is DFQATT and CDR2 SNEGSKA (reference sequence). V dropped 4 bases and J dropped 0 bases, with 13 bases sitting between them. The CDR3 DNA follows: TGCAGTGCTATTGATGGGAGTTTCTCCTACGAGCAGTACTTC. Translated, it gives CSAIDGSFSYEQYF.

The chain combines TRBV7-9 with TRBJ2-3, with a possible D match to TRBD1 (6 bases). Germline V gene lookup returns CDR1 SEHNR and CDR2 FQNEAQ (reference sequence). The V end was cut by 9 bases, the J end by 5 bases, with 9 bases between. The CDR3 sequence is 11 residues long. CDR3 DNA: TGTGCCAGTGTAGGGGGAGATACGCAGTATTTT. It translates to CASVGGDTQYF.

The CDR3 bases are TGTGCCAGCAGCGTAGTTGGGGGTGACACCGGGGAGCTGTTTTTT. Its translation is CASSVVGGDTGELFF. The rearrangement links TRBV9 to TRBJ2-2; D may correspond to TRBD1 or TRBD2 (5 bases each). CDR3 size: 15 residues. V dropped 0 bases and J dropped 3 bases, with 9 bases sitting between them. Germline assignment: CDR1 SGDLS and CDR2 YYNGEE.

The chain employs TRBV7-9 and TRBJ2-5; 8 bases are a match to TRBD2. The end of the DNA fits TRBJ2-7 better, so the J call may be wrong. There are 14 residues in the CDR3. The V gene's germline CDR1 is SEHNR and CDR2 FQNEAQ (reference sequence). The CDR3 bases are TGTGCCAGCAGCTTAAGCGGCGGGAGGTACGAGCAGTACTTC. It specifies CASSLSGGRYEQYF.

This chain links TRBV5-5 with TRBJ2-1, with D possibly matching TRBD2 (6 bases). The germline V and J ends were trimmed by 0 bases and 9 bases, with 13 bases remaining between them. The germline V gene encodes CDR1 SGHKS and CDR2 YYEKEE (reference sequence). The CDR3 is 14 residues long. In nucleotides, the CDR3 is TGTGCCAGCAGCTTGGGGTGGAGCGGGTCTGAGCAGTTCTTC. This gives the protein CASSLGWSGSEQFF.

This clonotype was seen ten or more times. V is TRBV29-1 and J is TRBJ2-2; TRBD1 agrees at 8 bases. CDR1 is SQVTM, CDR2 ANQGSEA, per germline. V lost 0 bases and J lost 4; bases outside the gene matches: 13. This CDR3 has 18 residues. The CDR3 loop is CSVEDLRGRGRTTGELFF. DNA of the CDR3: TGCAGCGTTGAAGATCTTCGGGGCAGGGGGCGGACCACCGGGGAGCTGTTTTTT.

This clonotype was detected only a few times. V and J are TRBV7-9 and TRBJ2-7; 9 positions agree with TRBD1. CDR3 length: 16 residues. In germline, CDR1 is SEHNR, CDR2 FQNEAQ (reference sequence). V lost 1 base and J lost 0; bases outside the gene matches: 4. CDR3 nucleotide sequence: TGTGCCAGCAGCTTAGGACAGGGGGTATCCTCCTACGAGCAGTACTTC. It translates to CASSLGQGVSSYEQYF. Variable domain in full (rest from reference TRBV7-9 and TRBJ2-7): DTGVSQNPRHKITKRGQNVTFRCDPISEHNRLYWYRQTLGQGPEFLTYFQNEAQLEKSRLLSDRFSAERPKGSFSTLEIQRTEQGDSAMYLCASSLGQGVSSYEQYFGPGTRLTVT.

The chain combines TRBV2 with TRBJ2-5, with a weak D call TRBD2 (6 bases). From germline, CDR1 is SNHLY and CDR2 FYNNEI. The CDR3 sequence is 10 residues long. V lost 10 bases and J 7 bases, leaving 10 bases between the germline ends. CDR3 in amino acids: CATAGRTQYF. CDR3 nucleotide sequence: TGTGCCACGGCGGGGAGGACCCAGTACTTC.

Of note for this clonotype: At one of its ends the junction is not consistent with the germline gene, which may arise from a read error. V usage is TRBV20-1 and J usage is TRBJ2-6, with D tentatively TRBD1 (5 bases). Germline lookup yields CDR1 DFQATT and CDR2 SNEGSKA (reference sequence). The CDR3 has 16 amino acids. The CDR3 protein is CSARSLRGSGANVPTF. The CDR3 DNA reads as TGCAGTGCTAGGAGTTTAAGGGGCTCTGGGGCCAACGTCCCGACTTTC.

This sequence joins TRBV29-1 and TRBJ1-2; 7 positions match TRBD1. Germline V gives CDR1 SQVTM, CDR2 ANQGSEA. The ends lost 0 bases at V and 4 bases at J; junction bases unmatched: 5. This CDR3 spans 14 amino acids. As DNA, the CDR3 is TGCAGCGTTGAAGAGACAGGGAACCGCTATGGCTACACCTTC. It codes for CSVEETGNRYGYTF.

The rearrangement links TRBV28 to TRBJ2-1; 7 positions agree with TRBD1. Germline V CDR1 and CDR2: MDHEN, SYDVKM. The CDR3 is 13 amino acids. J lost 2 bases, V lost 9 bases, and 4 bases had no gene match. Here the CDR3 DNA reads TGTGCCAGTACAGGGGTCCCCTACAATGAGCAGTTCTTC. Protein: CASTGVPYNEQFF.

In this sample, this clonotype turned up a few times. The gene calls are TRBV20-1 and TRBJ2-5; D is perhaps TRBD2 (6 bases). The CDR3 loop spans 13 amino acids. Germline CDR1 and CDR2: DFQATT and SNEGSKA (reference sequence). Trimming removed 7 bases at V and 10 bases at J, with 22 bases between. In DNA form, the CDR3 reads TGCAGTGGGCAGGGACTGGGAGTGAGGGACCAGTACTTC. Protein sequence: CSGQGLGVRDQYF.

The rearrangement links TRBV29-1 to TRBJ2-1; D perhaps matches TRBD2 (6 bases). The CDR3 spans 14 residues. In germline, CDR1 is SQVTM, CDR2 ANQGSEA. Trimming left V 6 bases short and J 0 bases short, with 12 bases between. The CDR3 is CSVGGLNSYNEQFF. The CDR3 DNA follows: TGCAGCGTGGGTGGACTAAACTCCTACAATGAGCAGTTCTTC.

In its sample, this clonotype was seen a few times. The genes are TRBV5-5 and TRBJ2-1; 10 nucleotides align to TRBD2. From germline, CDR1 is SGHKS and CDR2 YYEKEE (reference sequence). This CDR3 is built from 17 residues. J lost 2 bases, V lost 0 bases, and 5 bases had no gene match. The CDR3, as DNA: TGTGCCAGCAGCTTGGCTCTAGCGGGAGTAGCCTACAATGAGCAGTTCTTC. Residues: CASSLALAGVAYNEQFF.

The chain links TRBV7-6 to TRBJ1-1, with D uncertain. CDR1 is SGHVS and CDR2 is FNYEAQ in the germline V gene. The CDR3 spans 15 residues. V lost 5 bases and J lost 0, with 13 bases in between. CDR3 amino acids: CASSILTDLNTEAFF. The CDR3, as DNA: TGTGCCAGCAGCATACTGACGGACTTGAACACTGAAGCTTTCTTT.

The CDR3 loop is CATSRDSNRRFF. The CDR3 coding sequence is TGTGCCACCAGCAGGGATTCCAATAGGCGGTTCTTC. The rearrangement links TRBV15 to TRBJ2-1, with unresolved D. This CDR3 comprises 12 residues. V was shortened by 3 bases and J by 15 bases, with 15 bases between the two germline ends. The germline gives CDR1 LNHNV, CDR2 YYDKDF (reference sequence). The full variable domain, rest sourced from reference TRBV15 and TRBJ2-1, is DAMVIQNPRYQVTQFGKPVTLSCSQTLNHNVMYWYQQKSSQAPKLLFHYYDKDFNNEADTPDNFQSRRPNTSFCFLDIRSPGLGDTAMYLCATSRDSNRRFFGPGTRLTVL.

This clonotype came up a few times. Germline is not matched at one junction end, which may reflect a read error. The rearrangement uses TRBV27 and TRBJ2-7, with 9 nucleotides matching TRBD1. The germline V gene has CDR1 MNHEY and CDR2 SMNVEV (reference sequence). This CDR3 contains 15 residues. As DNA, the CDR3 is TGTGCCAGCAGCTTATGGAACAGGGGGCCCTACGAGCAGTACTTC. Translating gives CASSLWNRGPYEQYF.